The next 27 T cell receptor beta chains were all read from a single sample in a study of CD8 T cells in Susac syndrome (dated by TCRdb to about 2019). Libraries were prepared through the immunoSEQ multiplex PCR assay. RNA was extracted with the RNeasy kit and 0.5 to 1 ug was reverse transcribed using random hexamers. The public reads were reprocessed in TCRdb via fastp at Q25 and MiXCR, keeping in-frame beta chains. Rows matching on CDR3 protein sequence are summarized as one entry with the most common DNA and genes. The sample has about 300,000 distinct CDR3 sequences on record, roughly 85% of them singletons. Over 0.09% of the sample lies in the top ten. The sequencing input was CD8+ T cells from PBMCs. The source is a human donor with multiple sclerosis.

V is TRBV20-1 and J is TRBJ1-5; D gene ambiguous. Trimming took 6 bases from V and 3 from J, leaving 15 bases between them. Looked up from germline, CDR1 is DFQATT and CDR2 is SNEGSKA (reference sequence). This CDR3 has 14 amino acids. CDR3: CSASLGRYNQPQHF. In nucleotides, the CDR3 is TGCAGTGCCTCCCTTGGGCGGTACAATCAGCCCCAGCATTTT.

The chain links TRBV5-5 to TRBJ1-2; 9 positions agree with TRBD1. V shed 4 bases, J shed 4 bases, and the junction held 5 bases outside the gene matches. This CDR3 contains 14 residues. Germline values: CDR1 SGHKS, CDR2 YYEKEE (reference sequence). The CDR3 DNA reads as TGTGCCAGCAGCCGGGACAGGGACCTCTATGGCTACACCTTC. Residues: CASSRDRDLYGYTF.

The chain joins TRBV7-6 to TRBJ2-1; D might be TRBD1 (6 bases). Deletions cut 5 bases from V and 5 bases from J, with 22 bases between. Germline values: CDR1 SGHVS, CDR2 FNYEAQ. There are 17 residues in the CDR3. The CDR3: CASSPRRLPRQDNEQFF. Written as DNA, the CDR3 is TGTGCCAGCAGCCCCCGCCGCCTGCCGAGACAGGACAATGAGCAGTTCTTC.

The chain couples TRBV5-4 to TRBJ1-2; 8 positions agree with TRBD1. The length of the CDR3 is 15 residues. V lost 0 bases to trimming and J lost 3 bases; unmatched junction nucleotides: 4. Germline-derived CDR1 and CDR2 are SGHNT and YYREEE (reference sequence). The CDR3: CASSLGAGGDYGYTF. The CDR3 DNA reads as TGTGCCAGCAGCTTGGGGGCAGGGGGCGACTATGGCTACACCTTC. Full variable domain (remainder filled in from reference TRBV5-4 and TRBJ1-2): ETGVTQSPTHLIKTRGQQVTLRCSSQSGHNTVSWYQQALGQGPQFIFQYYREEENGRGNFPPRFSGLQFPNYSSELNVNALELDDSALYLCASSLGAGGDYGYTFGSGTRLTVV.

The chain is built from TRBV20-1 and TRBJ2-1; 10 bases fit TRBD2. CDR1 is DFQATT and CDR2 is SNEGSKA in the germline V gene (reference sequence). V dropped 0 bases and J dropped 6; count of bases not matched to a gene: 8. The CDR3 has 16 residues. The CDR3 DNA reads as TGCAGTGCTAGAGATTTGGCTAGCGGGAGTCTCAATGAGCAGTTCTTC. As protein: CSARDLASGSLNEQFF.

The chain is built from TRBV20-1 and TRBJ2-1, with 7 bases identical to TRBD2. Germline CDR1 and CDR2: DFQATT and SNEGSKA (reference sequence). V shed 6 bases and J 2 bases; nucleotides not matched to a gene: 10. The CDR3 contains 15 residues. The CDR3 region has the DNA TGCAGTGCCCACAACCTAGCGGCAACCTACAATGAGCAGTTCTTC. Translation gives CSAHNLAATYNEQFF.

The chain combines TRBV18 with TRBJ2-1; no reliable D call. This CDR3 contains 15 residues. With 2 bases removed from V and 1 base from J, the gap between germline ends came to 9 bases. The germline gives CDR1 KGHSH, CDR2 LQKENI. The chain's CDR3 is CASSPGPPSYNEQFF. The CDR3 bases are TGTGCCAGCTCACCAGGTCCGCCATCCTACAATGAGCAGTTCTTC.

The CDR3 spells CASSERWGVGPQHF. CDR3 nucleotides: TGTGCCAGCAGTGAAAGGTGGGGGGTTGGGCCCCAGCATTTT. The chain employs TRBV2 and TRBJ1-5, with D perhaps matching TRBD1 (5 bases). Deletions cut 2 bases from V and 9 bases from J, with 14 bases between. This CDR3 region has 14 residues. CDR1 SNHLY and CDR2 FYNNEI come from the germline V gene.

The chain joins TRBV19 to TRBJ2-1; D might be TRBD2 (5 bases). CDR1 is LNHDA, CDR2 SQIVND, per germline (reference sequence). Trimming took 0 bases from V and 5 from J, leaving 11 bases between them. This CDR3 has 15 residues. CDR3 amino acids: CASSIDLERNNEQFF. The CDR3 DNA follows: TGTGCCAGTAGTATAGATCTGGAGCGGAACAATGAGCAGTTCTTC.

The chain uses TRBV30 and TRBJ1-2; D is unresolved. CDR3 length: 11 residues. Between the trimmed V and J ends, which lost 4 bases and 8 bases, there was a span of 11 bases. Germline CDR1 reads GTSNPN; CDR2 reads SVGIG (reference sequence). For the CDR3, the DNA is TGTGCCTGGATGCAAGGGTACGGCTACACCTTC. It codes for CAWMQGYGYTF.

The chain recombines TRBV23-1 with TRBJ2-2, with TRBD1 matching over 9 bases. TRBV23-1 is marked as an open reading frame, function uncertain. V was pared by 3 bases and J by 0 bases, with 5 bases of the junction left unmatched. The CDR3 loop spans 17 amino acids. The CDR3 loop is CASSHPGTGTNTGELFF. CDR3 DNA: TGCGCCAGCAGTCACCCCGGGACAGGGACGAACACCGGGGAGCTGTTTTTT.

The chain recombines TRBV3-1 with TRBJ1-6; 12 nucleotides line up with TRBD1. The length of the CDR3 is 18 residues. V dropped 1 base and J dropped 7; count of bases not matched to a gene: 8. Germline V gene data show CDR1 as LGHDT and CDR2 as YNNKEL (reference sequence). CDR3 nucleotides: TGTGCCAGCAGCCAAGTCCCCGGGACAGGGGGCGCGAATTCACCCCTCCACTTT. Encoded protein: CASSQVPGTGGANSPLHF.

The V call is TRBV6-5, the J call TRBJ1-2; D uncertain. CDR1 and CDR2 from the germline V gene are MNHEY and SVGAGI. V was pared by 0 bases and J by 14 bases, with 16 bases between. This CDR3 is 13 amino acids long. The CDR3, as DNA: TGTGCCAGCAGTTACTCTGAGGGAATCGGACGGACCTTC. It yields the protein CASSYSEGIGRTF.

The J gene is TRBJ2-4, the V gene TRBV10-2; D not resolved. V was trimmed by 4 bases and J by 2 bases, leaving 9 bases between them. CDR3 length: 14 amino acids. Looked up from germline, CDR1 is WSHSY and CDR2 is SAAADI. The CDR3 DNA reads as TGCGCCAGCAGTGTATTGGGTTCCAAAAACATTCAGTACTTC. Its translation: CASSVLGSKNIQYF.

The chain carries TRBV20-1 and TRBJ2-7, with 10 bases matching TRBD2. This CDR3 region has 15 residues. Per the germline V gene, CDR1 is DFQATT and CDR2 is SNEGSKA (reference sequence). The ends lost 3 bases at V and 2 bases at J; junction bases unmatched: 7. In nucleotides, the CDR3 is TGCAGTGCTAGCAGTGAGCGGGAGGGCCCCTACGAGCAGTACTTC. Amino acids: CSASSEREGPYEQYF.

V gene TRBV4-1 combines with J gene TRBJ1-1, with D unclear. The CDR3 has 13 residues. Germline V lookup: CDR1 MGHRA, CDR2 YSYEKL. V was pared by 4 bases and J by 4 bases, with 10 bases between. Here the CDR3 reads CASSPRLATEAFF. DNA of the CDR3: TGCGCCAGCAGCCCTAGGTTGGCCACTGAAGCTTTCTTT.

This chain uses TRBV18 with TRBJ1-1; D gene ambiguous. There are 18 residues in the CDR3. Germline CDR1 is KGHSH and CDR2 is LQKENI. V shed 2 bases and J shed 4 bases, with 23 bases lying between them. CDR3 nucleotides: TGTGCCAGCTCACCATCACCTCCACTACGGATCGAACCCACTGAAGCTTTCTTT. This encodes CASSPSPPLRIEPTEAFF.

The V gene is TRBV7-8, the J gene TRBJ1-1; no definite D call. V shed 6 bases and J shed 2 bases, with 13 bases lying between them. The CDR3 totals 14 residues. Germline V gives CDR1 SGHVS, CDR2 FQNEAQ. CDR3 amino acids: CASSQTLGNTEAFF. The CDR3 nucleotides read TGTGCCAGCAGTCAAACTCTAGGAAACACTGAAGCTTTCTTT.

The genes are TRBV9 and TRBJ1-2; D gene unclear. Trimming pared 3 bases from V and 4 bases from J, leaving 10 bases between. The CDR3 sequence is 13 residues long. CDR1 and CDR2 (germline): SGDLS, YYNGEE. Here the CDR3 reads CASSDGVSYGYTF. The CDR3 bases are TGTGCCAGCAGCGATGGTGTTAGCTATGGCTACACCTTC. The variable domain in full, completed from reference TRBV9 and TRBJ1-2, reads DSGVTQTPKHLITATGQRVTLRCSPRSGDLSVYWYQQSLDQGLQFLIQYYNGEERAKGNILERFSAQQFPDLHSELNLSSLELGDSALYFCASSDGVSYGYTFGSGTRLTVV.

V and J are TRBV30 and TRBJ2-7; D possibly corresponds to TRBD1 (6 bases). Per germline, CDR1 GTSNPN and CDR2 SVGIG (reference sequence). The V and J ends lost 1 base and 3 bases respectively, with 16 bases between them. The CDR3 runs to 15 residues. For the CDR3, the DNA is TGTGCCTGGAGTGCCCCGACAGGCGTTAACTACGAGCAGTACTTC. This translates into CAWSAPTGVNYEQYF.

This chain connects TRBV7-3 to TRBJ2-3, with 10 bases aligning to TRBD2. The trim removed 5 bases at V and 4 bases at J, leaving 15 bases unmatched. This CDR3 comprises 18 residues. The V gene's germline CDR1 is SGHTA and CDR2 FQGTGA. The CDR3, as DNA: TGTGCCAGCAGCCCTCTACTAGCGGGGCCGCAGAGCTCAGATACGCAGTATTTT. Encoded protein: CASSPLLAGPQSSDTQYF. Combining the CDR3 with reference TRBV7-3 and TRBJ2-3 gives the whole variable domain GAGVSQTPSNKVTEKGKYVELRCDPISGHTALYWYRQSLGQGPEFLIYFQGTGAADDSGLPNDRFFAVRPEGSVSTLKIQRTERGDSAVYLCASSPLLAGPQSSDTQYFGPGTRLTVL.

The gene calls are TRBV7-9 and TRBJ1-5; D unclear. Germline V gives CDR1 SEHNR, CDR2 FQNEAQ (reference sequence). The CDR3 consists of 14 residues. Trimming shortened V by 2 bases and J by 3 bases, and 8 bases separated the two germline ends. CDR3 amino acids: CASSLNENNQPQHF. Written as DNA, the CDR3 is TGTGCCAGCAGCTTAAACGAGAACAATCAGCCCCAGCATTTT.

The chain joins TRBV4-1 to TRBJ2-7; D possibly corresponds to TRBD1 (6 bases). V was clipped by 4 bases and J by 1 base, with 14 bases between them. The CDR3 totals 15 residues. The germline CDR1 and CDR2 sequences are MGHRA and YSYEKL. The CDR3 DNA reads as TGCGCCAGCAGCCCTGATGCCGGGACATCCTACGAGCAGTACTTC. Its translation: CASSPDAGTSYEQYF.

The V and J genes are TRBV19 and TRBJ2-7, with D possibly called TRBD1 or TRBD2 (7 bases each). V was cut by 7 bases and J by 0 bases, with 16 bases left in between. The CDR3 contains 15 residues. Germline V gives CDR1 LNHDA, CDR2 SQIVND (reference sequence). CDR3 DNA: TGTGCCAGTAAGGGGGGGACAGCCAGCTCCTACGAGCAGTACTTC. Translation: CASKGGTASSYEQYF.

This sequence joins TRBV23-1 and TRBJ2-3, with D uncertain. Being an ORF, TRBV23-1 has a function that is uncertain. CDR3 length equals 12 residues. The V gene lost 4 bases and the J gene lost 2 bases, with 4 bases spanning the gap. The CDR3 DNA reads TGCGCCAGCAGTCCCCACACAGATACGCAGTATTTT. Translation gives CASSPHTDTQYF.

The chain joins TRBV7-8 to TRBJ2-3; the match to TRBD2 covers 7 bases. Germline CDR1 is SGHVS and CDR2 is FQNEAQ. This CDR3 contains 16 residues. V shed 5 bases, J shed 3 bases, and the junction held 11 bases outside the gene matches. CDR3 in DNA: TGTGCCAGCAGCCTGGACGGGGGGTCTAGGACAGATACGCAGTATTTT. The encoded protein is CASSLDGGSRTDTQYF.

The chain combines TRBV27 with TRBJ2-7; unclear D gene. With 5 bases removed from V and 6 bases from J, the gap between germline ends came to 20 bases. CDR1 and CDR2 (germline): MNHEY, SMNVEV (reference sequence). The CDR3 loop spans 15 amino acids. The CDR3 region has the DNA TGTGCCAGCAGTCTACCCGACACCCCTGCTGGCGAGCAGTACTTC. Translating it yields CASSLPDTPAGEQYF.